This is a list of T cell receptor beta chains from one sample in a study of cytomegalovirus exposure and HLA in healthy donors. The repertoire was sequenced with immunoSEQ multiplex PCR; TCRdb's copy has only in-frame clones and lacks some. Of some 130,000 clones listed, about 70% are singletons. The sample comprised PBMCs. The receptors derive from a male donor in good health and CMV-seronegative. CDR3s include the opening cysteine and the closing phenylalanine or tryptophan. The order of the fields is V gene, J gene, clone size, CDR3 protein. Rows give clone size only sometimes, using once, few, many, or a class for an expanded clone.

>TRBV18|TRBJ1-1|-
CASSPFGQGMAEAFF
>TRBV2|TRBJ1-6|-
CASDPGGRTSSYNSPLHF
>TRBV28|TRBJ1-1|-
CASSFQLMNTEAFF
>TRBV2|TRBJ2-1|-
CASSEATKYNEQFF
>TRBV19|TRBJ1-5|-
CASSIGTGGQPQHF
>TRBV6-1|TRBJ2-5|few
CASSDEGGEQETQYF
>TRBV19|TRBJ2-1|-
CASIPSSSHEQFF
>TRBV30|TRBJ2-7|once
CAWSVTPYRSKGGYEQYF
>TRBV15|TRBJ2-7|-
CATTPAGQGYEQYF
>TRBV4-2|TRBJ2-3|-
CASSQGQGQRTDTQYF
>TRBV29-1|TRBJ2-1|few
CSAGGLAGGGDEQFF
>TRBV7-2|TRBJ1-6|-
CASSLGGQGGNSPLHF
>TRBV5-4|TRBJ2-7|few
CASSRKTDLYEQYF
>TRBV29-1|TRBJ1-1|-
CSVSGQYNTEAFF
>TRBV6-6|TRBJ1-4|-
CASSPRFNEKLFF
>TRBV6-7|TRBJ2-3|-
CASSYLALAAGTQYF
>TRBV27|TRBJ2-7|few
CASSSKTGPQSYEQYF
>TRBV7-2|TRBJ2-7|once
CASSRRSEQYF
>TRBV9|TRBJ2-2|-
CASSVGGDGGELFF
>TRBV23-1|TRBJ1-3|-
CASTTSDRGGGNTIYF
>TRBV4-3|TRBJ1-1|few
CASSPGVHTEAFF
>TRBV13|TRBJ2-1|-
CASSFLSGNGNEQFF
>TRBV28|TRBJ1-5|-
CASSSREGRQPQHF
>TRBV25-1|TRBJ1-2|-
CASSDQGAPNYGYTF
>TRBV18|TRBJ1-2|few
CASSRTGAPSTNYGYTF
>TRBV9|TRBJ2-7|-
CASSVEGGLDEQYF
>TRBV4-2|TRBJ2-3|-
CASSPAYADTQYF
>TRBV7-9|TRBJ2-7|-
CASSSGGSFYEQYF
>TRBV6-5|TRBJ2-5|-
CASSFQGDETQYF
>TRBV6-6|TRBJ2-3|-
CASRTGLGSTDTQYF
>TRBV28|TRBJ2-7|-
CASSPPGGARYEQYF
>TRBV12-5|TRBJ1-5|-
CASAPGGGQGQPQHF
>TRBV4-1|TRBJ1-5|-
CASSQEGGLGPQHF
>TRBV9|TRBJ2-1|-
CASSPQPGQGYNEQFF
>TRBV9|TRBJ2-2|-
CASSVGLPGELFF
>TRBV5-1|TRBJ1-6|few
CASSVGTGRGGSPLHF
>TRBV11-2|TRBJ2-2|-
CASSLAALGLTGELFF
>TRBV5-5|TRBJ2-7|-
CASRRGTGGGGGQYF
>TRBV30|TRBJ2-6|-
CASHISGANVLTF
>TRBV6-1|TRBJ2-7|-
CASRPGGNSYEQYF
>TRBV4-3|TRBJ2-1|-
CASSQDPGQREQFF
>TRBV19|TRBJ1-6|-
CASSMTGSSYNSPLHF
>TRBV6-6|TRBJ1-5|-
CASRQDMTSNQPQHF
>TRBV11-2|TRBJ2-1|-
CASSLVQGVGGEQFF
>TRBV16|TRBJ2-7|-
CASSQFRGGPSYEQYF
>TRBV11-2|TRBJ1-2|-
CASSLEQKGYTF
>TRBV5-1|TRBJ1-1|once
CASSWGTGGNTEAFF
>TRBV5-5|TRBJ2-7|-
CASSLQGMVYEQYF
>TRBV5-1|TRBJ1-1|-
CASSLFGTEAFF
>TRBV19|TRBJ1-5|-
CASSMRLGQGSNQPQHF
>TRBV19|TRBJ2-7|few
CASSSSHYEQYF